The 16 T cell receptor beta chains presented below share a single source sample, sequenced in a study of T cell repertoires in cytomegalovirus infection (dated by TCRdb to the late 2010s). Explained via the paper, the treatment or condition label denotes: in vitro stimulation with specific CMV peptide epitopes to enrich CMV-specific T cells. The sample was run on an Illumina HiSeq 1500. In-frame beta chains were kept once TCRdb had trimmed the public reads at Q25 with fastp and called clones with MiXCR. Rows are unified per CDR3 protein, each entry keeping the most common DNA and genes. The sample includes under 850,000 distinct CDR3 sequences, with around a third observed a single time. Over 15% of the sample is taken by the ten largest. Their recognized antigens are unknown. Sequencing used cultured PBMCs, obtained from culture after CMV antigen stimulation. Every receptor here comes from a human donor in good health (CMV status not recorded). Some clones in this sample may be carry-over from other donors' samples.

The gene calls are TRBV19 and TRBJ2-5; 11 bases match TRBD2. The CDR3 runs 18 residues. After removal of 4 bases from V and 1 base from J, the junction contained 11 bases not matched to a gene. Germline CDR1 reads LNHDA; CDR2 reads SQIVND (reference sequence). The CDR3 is CASSRGSTSGSFQETQYF. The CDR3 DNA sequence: TGTGCCAGTAGTAGGGGATCAACTAGCGGGAGTTTCCAAGAGACCCAGTACTTC.

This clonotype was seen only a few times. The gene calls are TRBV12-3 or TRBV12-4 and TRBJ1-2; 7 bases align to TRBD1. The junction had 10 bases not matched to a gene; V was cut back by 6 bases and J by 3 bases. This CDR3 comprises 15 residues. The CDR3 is CASRRRDRDDYGYTF. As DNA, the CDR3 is TGTGCCAGCAGACGCCGGGACAGAGACGACTATGGCTACACCTTC.

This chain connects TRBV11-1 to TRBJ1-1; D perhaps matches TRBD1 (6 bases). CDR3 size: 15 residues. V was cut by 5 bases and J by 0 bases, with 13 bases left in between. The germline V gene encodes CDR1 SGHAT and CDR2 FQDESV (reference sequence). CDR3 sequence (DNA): TGTGCCAGCAGCACGCCGACAGGACTGAACACTGAAGCTTTCTTT. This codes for CASSTPTGLNTEAFF.

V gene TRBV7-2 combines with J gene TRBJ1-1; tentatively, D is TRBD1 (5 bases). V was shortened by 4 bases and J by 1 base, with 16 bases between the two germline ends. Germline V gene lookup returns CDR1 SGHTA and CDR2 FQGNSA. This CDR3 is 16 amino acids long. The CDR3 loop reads CASSYDGAVGNTEAFF. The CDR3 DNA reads TGTGCCAGCAGCTACGACGGGGCGGTAGGGAACACTGAAGCTTTCTTT.

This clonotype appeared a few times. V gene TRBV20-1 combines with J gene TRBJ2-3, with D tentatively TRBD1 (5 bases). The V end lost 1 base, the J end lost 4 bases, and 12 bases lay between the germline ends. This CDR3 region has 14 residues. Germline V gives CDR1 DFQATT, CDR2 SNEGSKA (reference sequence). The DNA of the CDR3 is TGCAGTGCTAGAGTAGGGAAAGGGGCAGATACGCAGTATTTT. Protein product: CSARVGKGADTQYF.

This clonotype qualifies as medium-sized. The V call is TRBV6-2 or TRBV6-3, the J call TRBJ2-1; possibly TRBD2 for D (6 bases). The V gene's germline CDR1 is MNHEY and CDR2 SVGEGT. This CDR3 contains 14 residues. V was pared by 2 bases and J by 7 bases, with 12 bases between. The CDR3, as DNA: TGTGCCAGCAGTTACGGCGGGATTTTTAATGAGCAGTTCTTC. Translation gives CASSYGGIFNEQFF.

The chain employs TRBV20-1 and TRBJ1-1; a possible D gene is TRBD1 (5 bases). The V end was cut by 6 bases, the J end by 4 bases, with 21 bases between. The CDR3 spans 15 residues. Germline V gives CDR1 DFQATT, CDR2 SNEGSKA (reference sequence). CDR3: CSAHLDGAGRTEAFF. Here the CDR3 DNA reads TGCAGTGCACACCTAGATGGCGCAGGGCGCACTGAAGCTTTCTTT.

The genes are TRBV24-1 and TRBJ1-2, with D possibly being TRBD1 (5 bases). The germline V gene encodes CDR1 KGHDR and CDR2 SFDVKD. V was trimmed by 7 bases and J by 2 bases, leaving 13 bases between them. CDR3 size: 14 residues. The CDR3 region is CATRGTDDNYGYTF. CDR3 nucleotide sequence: TGTGCCACCAGAGGGACGGATGACAACTATGGCTACACCTTC.

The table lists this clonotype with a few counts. The CDR3 reads CSAIQGQGGQPQHF. The DNA of the CDR3 is TGCAGTGCTATTCAAGGACAGGGAGGGCAGCCCCAGCATTTT. The V gene is TRBV20-1, the J gene TRBJ1-5; 8 positions match TRBD1. There are 14 residues in the CDR3. Germline values: CDR1 DFQATT, CDR2 SNEGSKA (reference sequence). V was pared by 4 bases and J by 7 bases, with 9 bases of the junction left unmatched.

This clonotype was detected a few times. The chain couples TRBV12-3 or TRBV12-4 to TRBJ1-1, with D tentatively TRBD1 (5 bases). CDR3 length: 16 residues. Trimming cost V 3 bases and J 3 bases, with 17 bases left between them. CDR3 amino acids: CASSLSRSRADTEAFF. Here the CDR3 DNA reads TGTGCCAGCAGTTTGAGTCGGAGCAGGGCAGACACTGAAGCTTTCTTT.

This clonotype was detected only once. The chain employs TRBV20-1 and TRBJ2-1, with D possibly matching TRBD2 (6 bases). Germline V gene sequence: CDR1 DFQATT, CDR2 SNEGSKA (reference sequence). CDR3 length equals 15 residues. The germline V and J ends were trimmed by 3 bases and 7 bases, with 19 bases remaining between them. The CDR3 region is CSASGDGAGWNEQFF. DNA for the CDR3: TGCAGTGCTAGTGGGGACGGGGCGGGGTGGAATGAGCAGTTCTTC.

The CDR3 DNA follows: TGCAGTGCTGGGACTAGCGGGGGTAGCTCCTACAATGAGCAGTTCTTC. It is translated as CSAGTSGGSSYNEQFF. The V call is TRBV20-1, the J call TRBJ2-1; TRBD2 matches at 14 bases. J lost 0 bases, V lost 5 bases, and 3 bases had no gene match. This CDR3 is 16 amino acids long. Germline lookup yields CDR1 DFQATT and CDR2 SNEGSKA (reference sequence).

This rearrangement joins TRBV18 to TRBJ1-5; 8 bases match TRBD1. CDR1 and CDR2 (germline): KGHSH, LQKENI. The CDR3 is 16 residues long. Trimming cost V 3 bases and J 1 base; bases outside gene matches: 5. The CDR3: CASSPQGAGSNQPQHF. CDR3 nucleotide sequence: TGTGCCAGCTCACCTCAGGGGGCCGGGAGCAATCAGCCCCAGCATTTT. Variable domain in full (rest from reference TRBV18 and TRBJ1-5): NAGVMQNPRHLVRRRGQEARLRCSPMKGHSHVYWYRQLPEEGLKFMVYLQKENIIDESGMPKERFSAEFPKEGPSILRIQQVVRGDSAAYFCASSPQGAGSNQPQHFGDGTRLSIL.

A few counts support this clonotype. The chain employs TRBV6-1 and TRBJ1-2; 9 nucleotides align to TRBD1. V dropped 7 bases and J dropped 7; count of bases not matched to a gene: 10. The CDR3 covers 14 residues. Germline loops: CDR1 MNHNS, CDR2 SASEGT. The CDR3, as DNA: TGTGCCAGCAATTCGGGGGACAGGGACTTTGGCTACACCTTC. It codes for CASNSGDRDFGYTF.

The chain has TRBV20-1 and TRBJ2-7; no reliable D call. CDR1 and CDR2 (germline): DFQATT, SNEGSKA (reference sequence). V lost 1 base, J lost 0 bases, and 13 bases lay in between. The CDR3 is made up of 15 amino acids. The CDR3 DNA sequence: TGCAGTGCTAGAGCAAGGACGGAGAGCTCCTACGAGCAGTACTTC. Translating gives CSARARTESSYEQYF.

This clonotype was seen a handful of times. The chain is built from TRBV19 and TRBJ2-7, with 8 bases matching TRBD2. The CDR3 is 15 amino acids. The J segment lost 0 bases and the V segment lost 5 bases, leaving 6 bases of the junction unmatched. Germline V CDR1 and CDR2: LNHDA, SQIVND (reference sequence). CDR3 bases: TGTGCCAGTAGTCGGGAGGGGCACCTCTCCTACGAGCAGTACTTC. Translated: CASSREGHLSYEQYF.